One sample yielded the 11 T cell receptor beta chains listed below, sequenced in a study of T cells in Graves' hyperthyroidism and ophthalmopathy. Authors of the study amplified TCR beta CDR3 regions from RNA transcripts. A first-round RT-PCR of the TCR CDR3 used the HTBI primer set. MiXCR, run by TCRdb on the multiplex PCR reads, gives a single entry per CDR3 protein. The sample contains about 350,000 distinct CDR3 sequences, over 15% of which appear only once. What was sequenced was blood. These TCRs come from a woman aged 40 to 49 with Graves' ophthalmopathy.

The chain couples TRBV12-3 or TRBV12-4 to TRBJ1-2, with TRBD1 matching 8 bases. This CDR3 spans 15 amino acids. J lost 4 bases, V lost 5 bases, and 9 bases had no gene match. The CDR3: CASSPTGDNPYGYTF. The CDR3 DNA reads as TGTGCCAGCAGTCCGACAGGGGACAACCCCTATGGCTACACCTTC.

This clonotype was picked up many times. The chain uses TRBV25-1 and TRBJ2-7, with D possibly matching TRBD1 (6 bases). V was pared by 8 bases and J by 5 bases, with 13 bases between. The CDR3 extends over 12 amino acids. Germline CDR1 MGHDK, CDR2 SYGVNS. CDR3: CASQGRDNEQYF. The DNA for the CDR3 is TGTGCCAGCCAGGGAAGGGACAACGAGCAGTACTTC.

This clonotype was seen a handful of times. A much larger clone differs by one base, so this may be a read error. As DNA, the CDR3 is TGCGTCAGTAACGCCGTCGGCGGGAAAGGCTACACCTTC. Protein: CVSNAVGGKGYTF. This chain links TRBV5-1 with TRBJ1-2; D gene uncertain. This CDR3 has 13 residues. Germline V CDR1 and CDR2: SGHRS, YFSETQ.

This clonotype was found many times. The V gene is TRBV12-3 or TRBV12-4, the J gene TRBJ1-1; D is unresolved. The CDR3 runs 11 residues. The V end lost 6 bases, the J end lost 5 bases, and 7 bases lay between the germline ends. CDR3 loop: CASRLETEAFF. CDR3 bases: TGTGCCAGCAGACTCGAAACTGAAGCTTTCTTT.

This clonotype showed up many times. As DNA, the CDR3 is TGTGCCAGCAGAAAATCCGGGCAAAACAATGAGCAGTTCTTC. Its translation is CASRKSGQNNEQFF. The chain links TRBV6-1 to TRBJ2-1; no clear D. This CDR3 has 14 amino acids. V was pared by 6 bases and J by 5 bases, with 14 bases between. Germline values: CDR1 MNHNS, CDR2 SASEGT.

The table lists this clonotype with a few counts. The gene calls are TRBV18 and TRBJ1-5; D is uncertain. The CDR3 is 14 amino acids. Per germline, CDR1 KGHSH and CDR2 LQKENI. V was clipped by 3 bases and J by 4 bases, with 10 bases between them. The CDR3 spells CASSPLRVNQPQHF. The CDR3 nucleotides are TGTGCCAGCTCACCGCTGAGGGTGAATCAGCCCCAGCATTTT.

This clonotype was seen at least ten times. This chain links TRBV29-1 with TRBJ2-6, with D unclear. V was clipped by 4 bases and J by 2 bases, with 9 bases between them. The germline V gene has CDR1 SQVTM and CDR2 ANQGSEA. The CDR3 has 14 amino acids. The CDR3 is CSVVPQTGANVLTF. In DNA, the CDR3 is TGCAGCGTTGTACCTCAGACTGGGGCCAACGTCCTGACTTTC.

The CDR3 sequence: CASSLAGLRDEQYF. For the CDR3, the DNA is TGTGCCAGCAGCTTAGCTGGGCTGAGGGACGAGCAGTACTTC. The chain joins TRBV7-9 to TRBJ2-7, with TRBD2 as a possible D gene (5 bases). V gave up 0 bases and J gave up 5 bases, with 11 bases separating them. From germline, CDR1 is SEHNR and CDR2 FQNEAQ (reference sequence). The CDR3 covers 14 residues.

Many counts were recorded for this clonotype. The chain links TRBV6-2 or TRBV6-3 to TRBJ2-7, with D possibly being TRBD2 (5 bases). Trimming pared 5 bases from V and 5 bases from J, leaving 10 bases between. Germline values: CDR1 MNHEY, CDR2 SVGEGT. This CDR3 spans 12 amino acids. This chain's CDR3 is CASSTGLHEQYF. In DNA, the CDR3 is TGTGCCAGCAGTACGGGGTTACACGAGCAGTACTTC.

This clonotype was observed at least ten times. The chain has TRBV12-5 and TRBJ2-7; a possible D gene is TRBD2 (6 bases). From germline, CDR1 is LGHNT and CDR2 FRNRAP. This CDR3 region has 15 residues. V lost 2 bases to trimming and J lost 1 base, with 12 bases between them. The CDR3 region is CASGLSQGLSYEQYF. As DNA, the CDR3 is TGTGCTAGTGGTTTGTCGCAGGGACTTTCCTACGAGCAGTACTTC.

This clonotype was seen ten or more times. The chain recombines TRBV20-1 with TRBJ1-2; D is perhaps TRBD1 (5 bases). The germline CDR1 and CDR2 sequences are DFQATT and SNEGSKA (reference sequence). The CDR3 sequence is 13 residues long. Trimming took 6 bases from V and 7 from J, leaving 18 bases between them. The CDR3 protein is CSAKVLGVSGYTF. CDR3 nucleotide sequence: TGCAGTGCCAAAGTTCTAGGGGTCAGTGGCTACACCTTC.